This TCR beta chain was found in a study of blood T cell repertoires in COVID-19. Study in general: Spain, Italy and the United States supplied samples that represented acute and convalescent COVID-19. In each case, the material was cDNA or gDNA derived from T cells, B-cell-depleted T cells, or PBMCs.

V was pared by 9 bases and J by 3 bases, with 15 bases between. The germline V gene has CDR1 SNHLY and CDR2 FYNNEI. The CDR3 runs to 14 residues. In the original analysis: Estimation of nucleated cell counts relied on the amplification of reference gene primers. Produced via immunoSEQ multiplex PCR; TCRdb's table is partial and in-frame only. D and trimming were read from the DNA, whereas the V and J calls and clone size are those reported in that table. The sample gives roughly 140,000 clones, around four fifths of which show up once; under 3% is in the top ten. The sequence derives from a woman in her forties with active or convalescent COVID-19. Sequenced material: peripheral blood. This chain uses TRBV2 with TRBJ1-5; D may be TRBD1 (5 bases). The CDR3 nucleotides read TGTGCCAGTACAAGACAGTTACCCAATCAGCCCCAGCATTTT. This sequence encodes CASTRQLPNQPQHF.